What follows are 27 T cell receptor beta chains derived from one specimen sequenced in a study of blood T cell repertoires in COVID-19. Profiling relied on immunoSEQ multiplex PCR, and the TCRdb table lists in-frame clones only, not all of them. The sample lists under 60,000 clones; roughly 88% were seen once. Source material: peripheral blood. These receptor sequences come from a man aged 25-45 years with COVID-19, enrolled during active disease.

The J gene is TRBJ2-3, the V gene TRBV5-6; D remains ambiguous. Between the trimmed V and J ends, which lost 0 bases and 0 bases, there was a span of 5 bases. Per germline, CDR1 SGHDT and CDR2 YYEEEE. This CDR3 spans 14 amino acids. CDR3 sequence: CASSLVVSTDTQYF. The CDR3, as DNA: TGTGCCAGCAGCTTGGTAGTTAGCACAGATACGCAGTATTTT.

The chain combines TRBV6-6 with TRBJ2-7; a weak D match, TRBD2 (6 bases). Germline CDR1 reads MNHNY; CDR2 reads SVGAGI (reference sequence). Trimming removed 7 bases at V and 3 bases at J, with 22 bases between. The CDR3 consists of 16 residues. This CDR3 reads CASTTAGAAGYYEQYF. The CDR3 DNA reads TGTGCCAGCACCACCGCCGGGGCAGCGGGCTACTACGAGCAGTACTTC.

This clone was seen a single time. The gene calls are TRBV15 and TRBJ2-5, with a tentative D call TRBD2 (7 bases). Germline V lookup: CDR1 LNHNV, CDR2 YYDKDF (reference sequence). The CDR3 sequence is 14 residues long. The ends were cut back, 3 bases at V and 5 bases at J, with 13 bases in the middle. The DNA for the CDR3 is TGTGCCACCAGCAGGGGGGGGCCGAGGGAGACCCAGTACTTC. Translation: CATSRGGPRETQYF.

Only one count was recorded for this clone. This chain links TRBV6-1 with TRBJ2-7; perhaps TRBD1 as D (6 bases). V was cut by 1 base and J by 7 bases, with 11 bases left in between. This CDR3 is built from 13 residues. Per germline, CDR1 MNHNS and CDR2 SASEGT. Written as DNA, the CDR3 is TGTGCCAGCAGTGAAGTAACAGGGCTTGAGCAGTACTTC. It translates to CASSEVTGLEQYF.

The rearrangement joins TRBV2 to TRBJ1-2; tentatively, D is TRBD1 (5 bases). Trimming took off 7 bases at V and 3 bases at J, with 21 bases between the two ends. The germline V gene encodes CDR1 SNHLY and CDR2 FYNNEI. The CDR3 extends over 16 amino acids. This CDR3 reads CASIIPGQGVYYGYTF. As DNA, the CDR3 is TGTGCCAGCATCATTCCAGGGCAAGGGGTTTACTATGGCTACACCTTC.

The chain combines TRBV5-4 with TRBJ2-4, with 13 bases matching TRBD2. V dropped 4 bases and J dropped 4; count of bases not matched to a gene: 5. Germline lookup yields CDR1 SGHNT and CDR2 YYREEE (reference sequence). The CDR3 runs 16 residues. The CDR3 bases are TGTGCCAGCAGCACGGGACTAGCGGGGTCGAAAAACATTCAGTACTTC. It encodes CASSTGLAGSKNIQYF.

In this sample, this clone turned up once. CDR3 coding DNA: TGTGCCACCAGCAGGCTACAGGGGCGCGGGACCGGGGAGCTGTTTTTT. Translated, it gives CATSRLQGRGTGELFF. The chain uses TRBV15 and TRBJ2-2; 7 bases map to TRBD1. The CDR3 sequence is 16 residues long. Looked up from germline, CDR1 is LNHNV and CDR2 is YYDKDF (reference sequence). The junction had 9 bases not matched to a gene; V was cut back by 3 bases and J by 5 bases. Based on the CDR3 plus reference TRBV15 and TRBJ2-2, the full variable domain is DAMVIQNPRYQVTQFGKPVTLSCSQTLNHNVMYWYQQKSSQAPKLLFHYYDKDFNNEADTPDNFQSRRPNTSFCFLDIRSPGLGDTAMYLCATSRLQGRGTGELFFGEGSRLTVL.

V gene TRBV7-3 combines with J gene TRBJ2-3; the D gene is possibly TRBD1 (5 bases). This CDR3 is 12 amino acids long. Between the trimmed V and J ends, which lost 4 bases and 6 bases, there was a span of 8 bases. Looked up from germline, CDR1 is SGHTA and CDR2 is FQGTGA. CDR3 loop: CASSSSGDTQYF. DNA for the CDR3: TGTGCCAGCAGCTCCTCAGGGGATACGCAGTATTTT.

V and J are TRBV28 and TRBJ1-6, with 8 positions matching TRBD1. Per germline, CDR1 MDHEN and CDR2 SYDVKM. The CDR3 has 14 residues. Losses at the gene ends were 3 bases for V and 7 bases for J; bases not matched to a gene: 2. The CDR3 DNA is TGTGCCAGCAGTTTCGGGACAGGCAATTCACCCCTCCACTTT. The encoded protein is CASSFGTGNSPLHF.

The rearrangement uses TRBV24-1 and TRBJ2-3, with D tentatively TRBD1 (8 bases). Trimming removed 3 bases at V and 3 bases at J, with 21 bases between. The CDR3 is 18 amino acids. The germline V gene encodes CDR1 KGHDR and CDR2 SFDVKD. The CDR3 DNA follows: TGTGCCACCAGTGATGCCAGACAGGGGAGGGTCGTAACAGATACGCAGTATTTT. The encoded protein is CATSDARQGRVVTDTQYF.

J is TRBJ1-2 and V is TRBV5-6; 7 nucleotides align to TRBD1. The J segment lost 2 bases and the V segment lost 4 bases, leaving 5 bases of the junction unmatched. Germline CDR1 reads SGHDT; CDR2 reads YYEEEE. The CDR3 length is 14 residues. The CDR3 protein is CASSKGTENYGYTF. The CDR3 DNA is TGTGCCAGCAGCAAAGGGACAGAGAACTATGGCTACACCTTC.

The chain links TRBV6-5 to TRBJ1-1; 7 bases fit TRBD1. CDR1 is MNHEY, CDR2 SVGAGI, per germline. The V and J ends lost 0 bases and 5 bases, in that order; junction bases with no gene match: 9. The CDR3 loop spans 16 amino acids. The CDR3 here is CASSYSRGRSGTEAFF. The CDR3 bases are TGTGCCAGCAGTTACTCTAGGGGGCGAAGTGGGACTGAAGCTTTCTTT.

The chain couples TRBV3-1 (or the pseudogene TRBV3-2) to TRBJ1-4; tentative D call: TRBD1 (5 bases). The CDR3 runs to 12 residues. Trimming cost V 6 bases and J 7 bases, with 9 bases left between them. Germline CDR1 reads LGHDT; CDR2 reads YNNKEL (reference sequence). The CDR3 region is CASSRTLEKLFF. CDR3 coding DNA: TGTGCCAGCAGTCGGACACTTGAAAAACTGTTTTTT.

In nucleotides, the CDR3 is TGTGCCAGCACTGAGGCGACTGGAAGAATATATGGCTACACCTTC. Translating gives CASTEATGRIYGYTF. This chain links TRBV28 with TRBJ1-2; D remains ambiguous. The germline V and J ends were trimmed by 7 bases and 5 bases, with 20 bases remaining between them. This CDR3 contains 15 residues. CDR1 is MDHEN and CDR2 is SYDVKM in the germline V gene.

The CDR3 sequence: CAWMPTGDGNQPQHF. CDR3 DNA sequence: TGTGCCTGGATGCCGACGGGGGACGGCAATCAGCCCCAGCATTTT. The chain recombines TRBV30 with TRBJ1-5; a possible D gene is TRBD1 (5 bases). V was cut by 4 bases and J by 2 bases, with 15 bases left in between. Germline-derived CDR1 and CDR2 are GTSNPN and SVGIG (reference sequence). The CDR3 runs 15 residues.

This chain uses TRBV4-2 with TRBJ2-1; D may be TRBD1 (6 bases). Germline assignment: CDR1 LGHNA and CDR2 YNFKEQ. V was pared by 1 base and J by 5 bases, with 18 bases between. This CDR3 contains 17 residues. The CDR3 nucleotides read TGTGCCAGCAGCCAAGGTCTAGGACAGTCTAATGACAATGAGCAGTTCTTC. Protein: CASSQGLGQSNDNEQFF.

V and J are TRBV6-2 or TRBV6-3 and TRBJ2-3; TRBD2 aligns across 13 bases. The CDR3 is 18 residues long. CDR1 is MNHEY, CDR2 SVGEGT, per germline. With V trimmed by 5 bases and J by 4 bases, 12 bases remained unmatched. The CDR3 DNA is TGTGCCAGCAGTCGGACTAGCGGGAGTAGTAGGAAGGCAGATACGCAGTATTTT. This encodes CASSRTSGSSRKADTQYF.

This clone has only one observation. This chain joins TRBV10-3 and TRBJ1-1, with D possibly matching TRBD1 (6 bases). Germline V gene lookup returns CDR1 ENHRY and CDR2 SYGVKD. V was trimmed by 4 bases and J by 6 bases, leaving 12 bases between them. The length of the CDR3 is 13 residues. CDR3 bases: TGTGCCATCAGTGTGGTGGCAGGGGCTGAAGCTTTCTTT. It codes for CAISVVAGAEAFF.

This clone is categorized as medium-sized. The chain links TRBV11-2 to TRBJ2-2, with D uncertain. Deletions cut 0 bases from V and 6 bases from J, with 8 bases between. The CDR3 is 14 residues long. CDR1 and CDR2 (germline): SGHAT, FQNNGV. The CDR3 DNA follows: TGTGCCAGCAGCTTAGAACGAGTATCCGGGGAGCTGTTTTTT. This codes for CASSLERVSGELFF.

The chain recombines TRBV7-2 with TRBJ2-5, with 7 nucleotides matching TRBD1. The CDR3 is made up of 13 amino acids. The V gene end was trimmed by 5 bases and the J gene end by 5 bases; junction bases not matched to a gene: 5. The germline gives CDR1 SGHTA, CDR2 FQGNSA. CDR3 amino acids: CASSIHRGETQYF. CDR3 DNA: TGTGCCAGCAGCATCCACAGGGGCGAGACCCAGTACTTC.

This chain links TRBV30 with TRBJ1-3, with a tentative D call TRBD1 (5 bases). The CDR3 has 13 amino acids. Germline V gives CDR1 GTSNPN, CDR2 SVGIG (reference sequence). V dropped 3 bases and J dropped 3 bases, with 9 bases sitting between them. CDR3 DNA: TGTGCCTGGAGGTCGCAGGGTGGAAACACCATATATTTT. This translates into CAWRSQGGNTIYF.

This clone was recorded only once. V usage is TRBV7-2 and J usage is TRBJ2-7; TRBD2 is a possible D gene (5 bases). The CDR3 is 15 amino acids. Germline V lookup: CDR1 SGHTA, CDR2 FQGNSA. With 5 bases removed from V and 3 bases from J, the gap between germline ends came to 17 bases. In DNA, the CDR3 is TGTGCCAGCAGCCCGGACTCGACCTCGCTCTACGAGCAGTACTTC. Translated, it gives CASSPDSTSLYEQYF.

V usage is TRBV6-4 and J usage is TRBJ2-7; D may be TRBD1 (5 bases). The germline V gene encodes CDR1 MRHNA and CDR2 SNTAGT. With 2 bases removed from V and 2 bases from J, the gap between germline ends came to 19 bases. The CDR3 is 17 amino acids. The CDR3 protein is CASSDTPTTDDPYEQYF. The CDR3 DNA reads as TGTGCCAGCAGTGACACCCCCACGACAGACGATCCCTACGAGCAGTACTTC.

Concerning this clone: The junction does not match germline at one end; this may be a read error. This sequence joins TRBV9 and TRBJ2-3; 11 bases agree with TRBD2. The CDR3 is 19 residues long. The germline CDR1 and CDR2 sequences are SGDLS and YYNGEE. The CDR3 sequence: CSSSTLLGSTSGDTDTQYF. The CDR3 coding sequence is TGTTCCAGCAGCACTTTATTAGGGTCGACTAGCGGGGACACAGATACGCAGTATTTT.

The CDR3 nucleotides are TGTGCCAGCGCCGACACAGGGGTGGAGGGCTACACCTTC. It translates to CASADTGVEGYTF. V and J are TRBV27 and TRBJ1-2; TRBD1 agrees at 7 bases. Germline-derived CDR1 and CDR2 are MNHEY and SMNVEV (reference sequence). This CDR3 spans 13 amino acids. With V trimmed by 8 bases and J by 8 bases, 11 bases remained unmatched.

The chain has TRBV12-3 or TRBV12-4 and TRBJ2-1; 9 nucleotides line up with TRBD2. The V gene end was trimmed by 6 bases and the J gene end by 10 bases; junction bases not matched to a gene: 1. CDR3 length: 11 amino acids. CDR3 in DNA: TGTGCCAGCAGAGGACTAGCGGAGCAGTTCTTC. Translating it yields CASRGLAEQFF.

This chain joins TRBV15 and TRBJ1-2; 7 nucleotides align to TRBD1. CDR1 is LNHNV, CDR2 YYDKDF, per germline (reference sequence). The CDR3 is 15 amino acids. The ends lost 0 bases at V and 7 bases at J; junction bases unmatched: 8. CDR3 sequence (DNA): TGTGCCACCAGCAGAGATAGGGGGCAGGGGGGTGGCTACACCTTC. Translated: CATSRDRGQGGGYTF.